The clone carrying this T cell receptor beta chain showed up just a few times. Trimming pared 7 bases from V and 1 base from J, leaving 10 bases between. The CDR3 covers 14 residues. The source of the sample is a study of CD8 T cells in ankylosing spondylitis. TCRdb ran MiXCR on the 5' RACE reads and lists one entry per CDR3 protein. The top ten clones hold around 13% of a sample with about 360,000 distinct CDR3 sequences, roughly 20% of them seen once. Sequencing input: blood, either unsorted or a sorted T cell fraction (not recorded which). The chain couples TRBV12-3 or TRBV12-4 to TRBJ2-2; D call uncertain. The sequence was obtained from a male donor with ankylosing spondylitis or in good health (not recorded which). CDR3 sequence (DNA): TGTGCCAGCACTCTCGGCCTGAACACCGGGGAGCTGTTTTTT. Translating gives CASTLGLNTGELFF.